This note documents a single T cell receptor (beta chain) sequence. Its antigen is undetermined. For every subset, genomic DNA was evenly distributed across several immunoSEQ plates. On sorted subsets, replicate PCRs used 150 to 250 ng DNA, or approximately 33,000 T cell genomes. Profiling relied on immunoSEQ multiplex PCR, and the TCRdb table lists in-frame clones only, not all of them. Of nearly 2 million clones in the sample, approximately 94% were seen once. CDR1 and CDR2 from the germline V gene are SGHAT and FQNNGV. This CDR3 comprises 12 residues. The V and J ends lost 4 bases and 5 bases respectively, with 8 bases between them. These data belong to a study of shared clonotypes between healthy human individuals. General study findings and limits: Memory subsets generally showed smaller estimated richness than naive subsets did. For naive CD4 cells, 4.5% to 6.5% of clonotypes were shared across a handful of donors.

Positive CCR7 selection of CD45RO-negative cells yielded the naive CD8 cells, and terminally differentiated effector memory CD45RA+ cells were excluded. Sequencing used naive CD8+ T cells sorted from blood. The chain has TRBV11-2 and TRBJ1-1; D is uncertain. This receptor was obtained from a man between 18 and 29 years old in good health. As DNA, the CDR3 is TGTGCCAGCAGCTCCGGAAGTACTGAAGCTTTCTTT. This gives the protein CASSSGSTEAFF.